This passage covers 8 T cell receptor beta chains from one sample sequenced in a study of radiation and T cells in renal cell carcinoma. Profiled with immunoSEQ multiplex PCR; TCRdb holds only in-frame clones, not every one. The sample includes over 120,000 clones, 65% to 90% seen only once; the top ten take about a sixth. Time point in this sample: blood 4 weeks post-SBRT, at nephrectomy. The treatment: 15 Gy SBRT to primary tumor, nephrectomy 4 weeks later. Sequences were derived from blood, sampled from a patient whose treatment included radiotherapy and nephrectomy. Receptors originate from a woman between 45 and 60 years old with renal cell carcinoma.

V and J are TRBV4-3 and TRBJ1-3, with no clear D. The V and J ends lost 3 bases and 1 base respectively, with 7 bases between them. Germline assignment: CDR1 LGHNA and CDR2 YSLEER. This CDR3 region has 14 residues. The CDR3 spells CASSHRGSGNTIYF. CDR3 sequence (DNA): TGCGCCAGCAGCCACAGAGGGTCTGGAAACACCATATATTTT.

V and J are TRBV28 and TRBJ1-6; D may be TRBD1 (5 bases). The CDR3 has 14 amino acids. Per the germline V gene, CDR1 is MDHEN and CDR2 is SYDVKM. The germline V and J ends were trimmed by 3 bases and 9 bases, with 12 bases remaining between them. CDR3 bases: TGTGCCAGCAGTTTCCGCAGGGATAGTTCACCCCTCCACTTT. Translated, it gives CASSFRRDSSPLHF.

The rearrangement links TRBV28 to TRBJ2-7; D unclear. V was clipped by 0 bases and J by 3 bases, with 3 bases between them. The length of the CDR3 is 12 residues. Germline assignment: CDR1 MDHEN and CDR2 SYDVKM. The CDR3 spells CASSLWNYEQYF. CDR3 bases: TGTGCCAGCAGTTTATGGAACTACGAGCAGTACTTC. The full variable domain, rest sourced from reference TRBV28 and TRBJ2-7, is DVKVTQSSRYLVKRTGEKVFLECVQDMDHENMFWYRQDPGLGLRLIYFSYDVKMKEKGDIPEGYSVSREKKERFSLILESASTNQTSMYLCASSLWNYEQYFGPGTRLTVT.

The rearrangement links TRBV9 to TRBJ2-2; D is perhaps TRBD2 (6 bases). In germline, CDR1 is SGDLS, CDR2 YYNGEE. Trimming pared 0 bases from V and 5 bases from J, leaving 17 bases between. This CDR3 has 17 amino acids. The CDR3 sequence is CASSVEDQQEGTGELFF. CDR3 nucleotide sequence: TGTGCCAGCAGCGTAGAGGATCAGCAGGAGGGTACCGGGGAGCTGTTTTTT.

This chain joins TRBV5-4 and TRBJ1-6; 7 bases are a match to TRBD1. Losses at the gene ends were 4 bases for V and 7 bases for J; bases not matched to a gene: 11. From germline, CDR1 is SGHNT and CDR2 YYREEE (reference sequence). The CDR3 runs to 16 residues. The CDR3 nucleotides are TGTGCCAGCAGCCGTCAAACCCGACAGGGAAATTCACCCCTCCACTTT. Residues: CASSRQTRQGNSPLHF.

The rearrangement links TRBV6-1 to TRBJ2-6; D is unclear. The V end lost 1 base, the J end lost 1 base, and 8 bases lay between the germline ends. CDR1 and CDR2 from the germline V gene are MNHNS and SASEGT. This CDR3 has 16 amino acids. The CDR3 coding sequence is TGTGCCAGCAGTGAAGGGTTTAATTCTGGGGCCAACGTCCTGACTTTC. Encoded protein: CASSEGFNSGANVLTF.

V usage is TRBV6-6 and J usage is TRBJ2-6; 8 nucleotides line up with TRBD2. Losses at the gene ends were 8 bases for V and 2 bases for J; bases not matched to a gene: 5. Germline CDR1 reads MNHNY; CDR2 reads SVGAGI (reference sequence). The CDR3 totals 15 residues. CDR3 sequence (DNA): TGTGCCAGCGGCACCGGGGGGGCTGGGGCCAACGTCCTGACTTTC. The encoded protein is CASGTGGAGANVLTF.

This sequence joins TRBV19 and TRBJ1-2; D might be TRBD1 (6 bases). This CDR3 has 13 residues. V lost 3 bases to trimming and J lost 8 bases, with 13 bases between them. Germline V lookup: CDR1 LNHDA, CDR2 SQIVND (reference sequence). CDR3 coding DNA: TGTGCCAGTAGTATTGATGGGGGCTGGGGCTACACCTTC. Translated, it gives CASSIDGGWGYTF.